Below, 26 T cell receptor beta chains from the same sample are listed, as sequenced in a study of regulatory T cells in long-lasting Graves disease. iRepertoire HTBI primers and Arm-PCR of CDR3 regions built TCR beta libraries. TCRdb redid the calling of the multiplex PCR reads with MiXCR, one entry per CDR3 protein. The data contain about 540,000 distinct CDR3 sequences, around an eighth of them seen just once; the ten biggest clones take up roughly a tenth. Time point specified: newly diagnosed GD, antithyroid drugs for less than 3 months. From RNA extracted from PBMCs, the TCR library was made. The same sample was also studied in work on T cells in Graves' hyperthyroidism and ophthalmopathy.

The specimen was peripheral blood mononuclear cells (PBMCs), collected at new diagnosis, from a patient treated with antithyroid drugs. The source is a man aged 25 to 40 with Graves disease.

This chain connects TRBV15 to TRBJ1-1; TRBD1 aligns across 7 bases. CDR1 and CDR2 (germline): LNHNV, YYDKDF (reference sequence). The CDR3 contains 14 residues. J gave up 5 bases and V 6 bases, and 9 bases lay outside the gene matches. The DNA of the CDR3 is TGTGCCACCAGTAGGACAGGCGGTGGAACTGAAGCTTTCTTT. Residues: CATSRTGGGTEAFF.

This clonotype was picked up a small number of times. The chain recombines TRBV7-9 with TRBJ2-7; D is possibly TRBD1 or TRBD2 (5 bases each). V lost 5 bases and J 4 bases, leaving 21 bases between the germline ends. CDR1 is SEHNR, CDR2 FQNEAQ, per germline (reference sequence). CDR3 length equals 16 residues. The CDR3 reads CASSLSPGYGAYEQYF. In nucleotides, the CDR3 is TGTGCCAGCAGCCTAAGCCCGGGCTACGGGGCATACGAGCAGTACTTC.

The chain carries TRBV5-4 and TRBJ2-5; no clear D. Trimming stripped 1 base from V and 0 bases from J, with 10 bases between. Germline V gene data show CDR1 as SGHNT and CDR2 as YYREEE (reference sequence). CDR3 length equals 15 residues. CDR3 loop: CASSLFSSYQETQYF. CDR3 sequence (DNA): TGTGCCAGCAGCTTGTTTAGCAGCTACCAAGAGACCCAGTACTTC.

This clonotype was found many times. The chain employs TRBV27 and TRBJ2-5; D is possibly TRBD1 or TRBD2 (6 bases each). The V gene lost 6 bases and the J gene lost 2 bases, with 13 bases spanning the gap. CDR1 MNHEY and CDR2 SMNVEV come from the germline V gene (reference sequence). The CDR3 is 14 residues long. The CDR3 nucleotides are TGTGCCAGCAGGGACCTAGGGGGGCAAGAGACCCAGTACTTC. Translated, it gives CASRDLGGQETQYF.

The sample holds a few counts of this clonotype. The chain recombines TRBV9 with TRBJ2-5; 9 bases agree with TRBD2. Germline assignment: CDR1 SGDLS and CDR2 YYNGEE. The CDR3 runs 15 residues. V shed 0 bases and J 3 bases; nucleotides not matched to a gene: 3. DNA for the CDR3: TGTGCCAGCAGCGTAGATTCTAGCGGGGAAGAGACCCAGTACTTC. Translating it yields CASSVDSSGEETQYF.

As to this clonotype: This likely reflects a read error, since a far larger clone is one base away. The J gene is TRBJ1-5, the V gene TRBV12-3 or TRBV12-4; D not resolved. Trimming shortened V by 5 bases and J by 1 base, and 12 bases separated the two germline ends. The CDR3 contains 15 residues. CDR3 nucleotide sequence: TGTGCCAGCAGTCTCGCGGACGGGAGCAATCAGCCCCAGCATTTT. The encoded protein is CASSLADGSNQPQHF.

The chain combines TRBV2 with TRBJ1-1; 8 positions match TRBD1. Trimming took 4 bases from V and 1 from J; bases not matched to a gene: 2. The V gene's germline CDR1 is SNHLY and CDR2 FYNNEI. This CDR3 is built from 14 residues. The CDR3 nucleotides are TGTGCCAGCAGTGGGGGACAGGCGAACACTGAAGCTTTCTTT. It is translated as CASSGGQANTEAFF.

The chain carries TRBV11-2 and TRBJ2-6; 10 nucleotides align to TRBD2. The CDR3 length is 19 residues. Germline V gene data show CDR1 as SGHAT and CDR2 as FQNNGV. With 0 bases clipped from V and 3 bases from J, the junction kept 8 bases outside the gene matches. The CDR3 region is CASSLDGAGGPYGANVLTF. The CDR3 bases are TGTGCCAGCAGCTTAGATGGAGCGGGAGGGCCGTATGGGGCCAACGTCCTGACTTTC.

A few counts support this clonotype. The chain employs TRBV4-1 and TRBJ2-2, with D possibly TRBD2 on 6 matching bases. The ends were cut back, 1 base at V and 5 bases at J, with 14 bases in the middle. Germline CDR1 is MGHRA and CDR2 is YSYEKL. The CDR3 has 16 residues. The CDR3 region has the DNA TGCGCCAGCAGCCAAGCCGGTAGCGGAGGGACCGGGGAGCTGTTTTTT. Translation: CASSQAGSGGTGELFF.

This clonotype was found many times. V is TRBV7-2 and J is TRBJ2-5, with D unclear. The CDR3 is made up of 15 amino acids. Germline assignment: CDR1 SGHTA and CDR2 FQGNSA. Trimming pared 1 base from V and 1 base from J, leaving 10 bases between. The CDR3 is CASSLEVRLQETQYF. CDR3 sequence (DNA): TGTGCCAGCAGCTTAGAGGTGCGCCTCCAAGAGACCCAGTACTTC.

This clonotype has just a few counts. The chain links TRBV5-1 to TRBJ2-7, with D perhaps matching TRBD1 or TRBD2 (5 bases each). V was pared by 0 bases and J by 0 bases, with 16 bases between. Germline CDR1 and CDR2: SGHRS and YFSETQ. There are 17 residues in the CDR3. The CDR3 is CASSLAAGTAGSYEQYF. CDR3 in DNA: TGCGCCAGCAGCTTGGCGGCCGGGACGGCTGGCTCCTACGAGCAGTACTTC.

The CDR3 region is CASTSGDAGGSYNEQFF. The CDR3 bases are TGTGCCAGCACCTCTGGAGACGCGGGAGGCTCCTACAATGAGCAGTTCTTC. J is TRBJ2-1 and V is TRBV12-3 or TRBV12-4; 8 positions match TRBD2. J gave up 0 bases and V 7 bases, and 11 bases lay outside the gene matches. CDR3 length: 17 amino acids.

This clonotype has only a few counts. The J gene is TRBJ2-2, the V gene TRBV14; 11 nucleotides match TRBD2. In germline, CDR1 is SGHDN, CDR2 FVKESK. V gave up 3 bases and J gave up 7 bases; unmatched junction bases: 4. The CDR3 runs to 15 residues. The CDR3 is CASSHQLAGDGELFF. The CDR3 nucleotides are TGTGCCAGCAGCCACCAACTAGCGGGAGACGGGGAGCTGTTTTTT.

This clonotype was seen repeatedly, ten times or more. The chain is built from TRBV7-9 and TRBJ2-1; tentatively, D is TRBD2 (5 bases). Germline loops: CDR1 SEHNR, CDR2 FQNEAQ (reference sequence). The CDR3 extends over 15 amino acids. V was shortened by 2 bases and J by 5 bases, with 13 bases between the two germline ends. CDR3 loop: CASSLTVPGDNEQFF. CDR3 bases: TGTGCCAGCAGCTTAACGGTCCCCGGGGACAATGAGCAGTTCTTC.

CDR3 nucleotides: TGTGCCAGCAGTTCCCGTCAGGGAGGTGTCACCAATGAGCAGTTCTTC. It translates to CASSSRQGGVTNEQFF. The J gene is TRBJ2-1, the V gene TRBV6-2 or TRBV6-3, with D tentatively TRBD2 (6 bases). The CDR3 is 16 amino acids. The germline V gene encodes CDR1 MNHEY and CDR2 SVGEGT. Between the trimmed V and J ends, which lost 4 bases and 6 bases, there was a span of 19 bases.

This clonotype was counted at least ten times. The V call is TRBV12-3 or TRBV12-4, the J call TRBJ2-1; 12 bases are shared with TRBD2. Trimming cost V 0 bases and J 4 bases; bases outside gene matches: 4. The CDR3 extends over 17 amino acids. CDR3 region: CASSLAGLAGFYNEQFF. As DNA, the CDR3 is TGTGCCAGCAGTTTAGCGGGACTAGCGGGTTTTTACAATGAGCAGTTCTTC.

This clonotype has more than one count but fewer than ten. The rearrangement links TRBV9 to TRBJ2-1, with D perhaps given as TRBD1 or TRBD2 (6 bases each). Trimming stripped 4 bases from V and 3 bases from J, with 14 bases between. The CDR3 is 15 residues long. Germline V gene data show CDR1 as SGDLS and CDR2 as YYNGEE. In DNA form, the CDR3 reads TGTGCCAGCAGCTCCTCCGGGGGCCTCTACAATGAGCAGTTCTTC. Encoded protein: CASSSSGGLYNEQFF.

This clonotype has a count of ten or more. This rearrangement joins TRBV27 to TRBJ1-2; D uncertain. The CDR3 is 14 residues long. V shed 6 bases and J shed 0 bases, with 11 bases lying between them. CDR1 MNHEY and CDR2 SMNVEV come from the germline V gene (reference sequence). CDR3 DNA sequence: TGTGCCAGCAGCTTGGTTGGGACTAACTATGGCTACACCTTC. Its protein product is CASSLVGTNYGYTF.

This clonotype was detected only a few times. The CDR3 DNA reads as TGTGCCAGCAGCTTAGGAGGGACAGGGGGCGGAACGCAGTATTTT. It codes for CASSLGGTGGGTQYF. V and J are TRBV7-2 and TRBJ2-3; the match to TRBD1 covers 12 bases. The CDR3 length is 15 residues. V was pared by 1 base and J by 9 bases, with 5 bases of the junction left unmatched. CDR1 and CDR2 from the germline V gene are SGHTA and FQGNSA.

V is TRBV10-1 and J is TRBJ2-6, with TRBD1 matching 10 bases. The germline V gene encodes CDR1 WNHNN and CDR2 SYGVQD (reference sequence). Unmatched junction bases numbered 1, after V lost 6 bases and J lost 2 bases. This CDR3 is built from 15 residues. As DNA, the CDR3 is TGCGCCAGCAGCGACAGGGGGCCTGGGGCCAACGTCCTGACTTTC. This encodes CASSDRGPGANVLTF.

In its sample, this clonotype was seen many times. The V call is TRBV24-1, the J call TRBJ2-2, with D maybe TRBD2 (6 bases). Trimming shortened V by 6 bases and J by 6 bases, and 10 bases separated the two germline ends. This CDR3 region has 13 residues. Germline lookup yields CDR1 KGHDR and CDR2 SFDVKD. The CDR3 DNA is TGTGCCACCAGTCCGGACTATCCCGGGGAGCTGTTTTTT. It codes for CATSPDYPGELFF.

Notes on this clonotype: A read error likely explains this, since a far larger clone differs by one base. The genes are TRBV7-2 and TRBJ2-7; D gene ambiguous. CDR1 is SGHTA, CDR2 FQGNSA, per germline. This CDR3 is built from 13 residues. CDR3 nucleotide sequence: TGTGCCAGCAGCCCTTCCTCAGGCTACGGGCAGTACTTC. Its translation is CASSPSSGYGQYF.

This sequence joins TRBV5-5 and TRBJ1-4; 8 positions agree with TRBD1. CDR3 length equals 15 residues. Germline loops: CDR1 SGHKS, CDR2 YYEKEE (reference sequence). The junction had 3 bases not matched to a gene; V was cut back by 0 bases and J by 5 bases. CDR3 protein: CASSLAGGYNEKLFF. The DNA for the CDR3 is TGTGCCAGCAGCTTGGCAGGGGGCTACAATGAAAAACTGTTTTTT.

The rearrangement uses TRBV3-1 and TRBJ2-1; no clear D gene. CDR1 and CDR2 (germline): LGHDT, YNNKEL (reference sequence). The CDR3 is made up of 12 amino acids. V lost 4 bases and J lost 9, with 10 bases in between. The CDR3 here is CASSPHLGEQFF. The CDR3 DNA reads TGTGCCAGCAGCCCACACCTAGGTGAGCAGTTCTTC.

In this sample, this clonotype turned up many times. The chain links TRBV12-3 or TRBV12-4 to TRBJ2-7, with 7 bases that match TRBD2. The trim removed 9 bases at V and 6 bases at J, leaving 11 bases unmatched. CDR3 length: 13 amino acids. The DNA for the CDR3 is TGTGCCAGTCAGCACGGGAGGTTGAGCGAGCAGTACTTC. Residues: CASQHGRLSEQYF.

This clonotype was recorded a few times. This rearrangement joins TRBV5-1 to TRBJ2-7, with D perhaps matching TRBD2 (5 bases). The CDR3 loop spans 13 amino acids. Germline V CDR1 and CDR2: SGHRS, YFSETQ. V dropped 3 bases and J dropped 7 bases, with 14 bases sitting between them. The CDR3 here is CASSSIAFGEQYF. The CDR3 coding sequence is TGCGCCAGCAGCTCTATAGCGTTCGGGGAGCAGTACTTC.